The clone carrying this TCR beta chain was seen more than once but under ten times. These data belong to a study of blood T cell repertoires in COVID-19. Overall study: The United States, Italy and Spain supplied acute and convalescent COVID-19 samples. Sources were T cells, B-cell-depleted T cells, or PBMCs; the material itself was cDNA or gDNA.

The CDR3 loop spans 20 amino acids. How the authors handled the data: Amplification of reference gene primers provided the estimated nucleated cell counts. Using immunoSEQ multiplex PCR, the repertoire was profiled, and TCRdb retains in-frame clones only, with some absent. V and J calls and clone size are copied from that table; D and trimming were computed from the DNA. Of roughly 42,000 clones in the sample, just over 90% are singletons; the top ten hold around 0.34%. This TCR was recovered from a man aged 45-65 years with COVID-19, enrolled during active disease. This chain uses TRBV1 with TRBJ1-5; the table's TRBD1 call for D was not verified on the DNA. TRBV1 is noted as a pseudogene. The sequenced material came from peripheral blood. In DNA, the CDR3 is TGCACCAGCAGCCCAGGGAGGGGACAGGGGGTGTTTAATAGCAATCAGCCCCAGCATTTT. Its protein is CTSSPGRGQGVFNSNQPQHF.